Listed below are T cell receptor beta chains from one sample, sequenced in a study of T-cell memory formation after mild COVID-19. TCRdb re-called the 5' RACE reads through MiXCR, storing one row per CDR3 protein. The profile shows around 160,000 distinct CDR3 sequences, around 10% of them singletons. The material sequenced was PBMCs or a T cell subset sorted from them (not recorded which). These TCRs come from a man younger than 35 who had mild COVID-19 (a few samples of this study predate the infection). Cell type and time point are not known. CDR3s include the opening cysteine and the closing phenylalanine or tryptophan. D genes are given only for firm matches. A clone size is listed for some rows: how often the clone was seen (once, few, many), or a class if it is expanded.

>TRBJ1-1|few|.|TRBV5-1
TGCGCCAGCAGCTTGGATGGGGTCACTGAAGCTTTCTTT
CASSLDGVTEAFF
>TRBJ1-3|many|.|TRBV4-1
TGCGCCAGCAGCTTTCGGGTGCTAACTGGAAACACCATATATTTT
CASSFRVLTGNTIYF
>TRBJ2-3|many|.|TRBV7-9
TGTGCCAGCAGCTTGTCCTATCGCGGGGTGGGAGATACGCAGTATTTT
CASSLSYRGVGDTQYF
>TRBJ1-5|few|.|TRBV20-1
TGCAGTGCTATGGACGGGGGCGGCAATCAGCCCCAGCATTTT
CSAMDGGGNQPQHF
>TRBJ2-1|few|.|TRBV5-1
TGCGCCAGCAGCTTGAGTTTCGATGAGCAGTTCTTC
CASSLSFDEQFF
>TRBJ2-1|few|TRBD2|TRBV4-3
TGCGCCAGCAGCCAAGTCTCCACTAGCGGGATAACCCATGAGCAGTTCTTC
CASSQVSTSGITHEQFF
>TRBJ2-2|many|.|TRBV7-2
TGTGCCAGCAGCTTAGGTGCCAGGGAGACCGGGGAGCTGTTTTTT
CASSLGARETGELFF
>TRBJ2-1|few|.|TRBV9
TGTGCCAGCAGCGTAGCCCCAGGGGTGGATGAGCAGTTCTTC
CASSVAPGVDEQFF
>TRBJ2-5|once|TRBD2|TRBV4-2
TGTGCCAGCAGCCAAGAGCGGACTAGCGGTCAAGAGACCCAGTACTTC
CASSQERTSGQETQYF
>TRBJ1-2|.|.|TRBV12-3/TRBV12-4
TGTGCCAGCAGCCGACAGACGGAGGGGATCGGGTACACCTTC
CASSRQTEGIGYTF
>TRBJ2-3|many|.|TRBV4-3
TGCGCCAGCAGCCAAGATGTCTATAGCACAGATACGCAGTATTTT
CASSQDVYSTDTQYF
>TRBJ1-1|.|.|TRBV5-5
TGTGCCAGCAGCTCCCTTGATCCGGGTGCTAAGGGAGCTTTCTTT
CASSSLDPGAKGAFF